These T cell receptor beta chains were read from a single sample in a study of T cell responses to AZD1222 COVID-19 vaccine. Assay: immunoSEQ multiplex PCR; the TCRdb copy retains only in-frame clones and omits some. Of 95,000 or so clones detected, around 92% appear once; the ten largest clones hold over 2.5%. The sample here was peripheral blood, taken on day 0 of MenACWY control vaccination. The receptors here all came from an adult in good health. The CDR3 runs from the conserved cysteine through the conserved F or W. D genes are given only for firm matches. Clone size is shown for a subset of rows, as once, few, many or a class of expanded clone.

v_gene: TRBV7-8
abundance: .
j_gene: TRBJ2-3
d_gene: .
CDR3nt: TGTGCCAGCAGCTTGGATCTTACAGGCACAGATACGCAGTATTTT
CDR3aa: CASSLDLTGTDTQYF

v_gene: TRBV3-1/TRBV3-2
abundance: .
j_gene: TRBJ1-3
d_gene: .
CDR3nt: TGTGCCAGCAGCCATCCAGGTCCTGGAAACACCATATATTTT
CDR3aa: CASSHPGPGNTIYF

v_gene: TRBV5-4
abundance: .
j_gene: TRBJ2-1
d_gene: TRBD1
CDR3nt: TGTGCCAGCAGCTCCGCAGGGGGCTCCCTGTACAATGAGCAGTTCTTC
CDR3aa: CASSSAGGSLYNEQFF

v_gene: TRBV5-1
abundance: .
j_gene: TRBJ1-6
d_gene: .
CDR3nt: TGCGCCAGCAGCTTAAGGCTTGACGGGAGCTCCTATAATTCACCCCTCCACTTT
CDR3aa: CASSLRLDGSSYNSPLHF

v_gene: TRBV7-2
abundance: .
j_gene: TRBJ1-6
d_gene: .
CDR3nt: TGTGCCAGCAGCTCAAACTTCCGGGGTAATTCACCCCTCCACTTT
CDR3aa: CASSSNFRGNSPLHF

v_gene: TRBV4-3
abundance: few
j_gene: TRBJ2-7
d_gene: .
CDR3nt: TGCGCCAGCAGCCAAGTGGGAATTCGGAGGGCCACCTACGAGCAGTACTTC
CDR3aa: CASSQVGIRRATYEQYF

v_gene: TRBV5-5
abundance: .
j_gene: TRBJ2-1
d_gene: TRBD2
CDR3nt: TGTGCCAGCAGCATTAGCGGGACCTCGGATGAGCAGTTCTTC
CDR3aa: CASSISGTSDEQFF

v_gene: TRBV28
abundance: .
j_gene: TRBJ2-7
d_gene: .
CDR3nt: TGTGCCAGCACCCCCCAGCGGACGACGGGGGCATGGTACTTC
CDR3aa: CASTPQRTTGAWYF

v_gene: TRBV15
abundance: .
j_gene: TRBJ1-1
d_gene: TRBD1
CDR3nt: TGTGCCACCAGCATCGACAGGGTTGGGACTGAAGCTTTCTTT
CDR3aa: CATSIDRVGTEAFF

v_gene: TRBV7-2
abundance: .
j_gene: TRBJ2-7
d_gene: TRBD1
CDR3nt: TGTGCCAGCAGCTGGGACAGGGGGCCCTACGAGCAGTACTTC
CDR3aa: CASSWDRGPYEQYF

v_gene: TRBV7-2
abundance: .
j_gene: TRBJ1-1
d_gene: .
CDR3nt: TGTGCCAGCAGCTTAGGGTGGAACACTGAAGCTTTCTTT
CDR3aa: CASSLGWNTEAFF

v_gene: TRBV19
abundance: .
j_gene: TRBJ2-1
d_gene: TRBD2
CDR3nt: TGTGCCAGTAGTATAGTCCACGGGGGGGCCATCTCCTACAATGAGCAGTTCTTC
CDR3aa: CASSIVHGGAISYNEQFF

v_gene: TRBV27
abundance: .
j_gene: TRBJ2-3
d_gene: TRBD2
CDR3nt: TGTGCCAGCAGTCTGCGACTAGCGGGGCCCATAAGGCAGTATTTT
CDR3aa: CASSLRLAGPIRQYF

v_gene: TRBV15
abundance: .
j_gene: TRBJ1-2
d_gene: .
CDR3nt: TGTGCCACCAGCAGTTACATGGGCGGCTACACCTTC
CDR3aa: CATSSYMGGYTF

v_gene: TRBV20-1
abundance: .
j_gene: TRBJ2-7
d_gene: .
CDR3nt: TGCAGTGCTGCCAGCCCCTACGAGCAGTACTTC
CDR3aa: CSAASPYEQYF

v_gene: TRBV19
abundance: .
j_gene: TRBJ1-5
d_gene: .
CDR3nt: TGTGCCAGTACTACCTCCCCAGGGGTCCCTTTGCCCCAGCATTTT
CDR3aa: CASTTSPGVPLPQHF

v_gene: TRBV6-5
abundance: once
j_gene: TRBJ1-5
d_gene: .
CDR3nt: TGTGCCAGCAGTCCCAGGGGCAATCAGCCCCAGCATTTT
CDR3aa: CASSPRGNQPQHF

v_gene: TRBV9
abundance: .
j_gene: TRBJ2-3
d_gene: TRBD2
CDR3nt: TGTGCCAGCAGCGTAGGGGACGCGGGGGGGGCTGATACGCAGTATTTT
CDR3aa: CASSVGDAGGADTQYF

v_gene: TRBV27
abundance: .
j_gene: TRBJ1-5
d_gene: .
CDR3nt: TGTGCCAGCCGGGGCCCCTCGGACAATGGGACGGGGCAGCCCCAGCATTTT
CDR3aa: CASRGPSDNGTGQPQHF

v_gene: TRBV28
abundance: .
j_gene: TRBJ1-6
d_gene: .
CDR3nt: TGTGCCAGCAATCACCAGGGTACCTTATATAATTCACCCCTCCACTTT
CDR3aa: CASNHQGTLYNSPLHF

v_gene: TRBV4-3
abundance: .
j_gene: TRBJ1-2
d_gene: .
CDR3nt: TGCGCCAGCAGCCAAGAAGTTGAGGGCTATGGCTACACCTTC
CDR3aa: CASSQEVEGYGYTF

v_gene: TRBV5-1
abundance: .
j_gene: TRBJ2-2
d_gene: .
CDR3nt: TGCGCCAGCAGGCGGGGGCCGAACACCGGGGAGCTGTTTTTT
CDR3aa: CASRRGPNTGELFF

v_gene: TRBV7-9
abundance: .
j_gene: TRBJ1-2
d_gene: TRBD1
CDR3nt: TGTGCCAGCAGCCCAGCAGGGGGCGGCTACACCTTC
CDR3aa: CASSPAGGGYTF

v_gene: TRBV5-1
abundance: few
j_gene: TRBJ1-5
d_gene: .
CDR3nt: TGCGCCAGCAGCTTAAACGGGGATCTGGGGCCCCAGCATTTT
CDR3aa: CASSLNGDLGPQHF

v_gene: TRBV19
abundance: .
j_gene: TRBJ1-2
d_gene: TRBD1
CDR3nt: TGTGCCAGTAGTACCCGGGACAGCTATGGCTACACCTTC
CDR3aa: CASSTRDSYGYTF

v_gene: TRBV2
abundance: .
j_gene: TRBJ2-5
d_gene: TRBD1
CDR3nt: TGTGCCAGCAGTCGGACAGGGCGAGAGACCCAGTACTTC
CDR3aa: CASSRTGRETQYF

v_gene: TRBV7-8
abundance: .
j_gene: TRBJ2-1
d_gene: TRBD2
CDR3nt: TGTGCCAGCAGCTTAGGACTAGCGGCTTCCTACAATGAGCAGTTCTTC
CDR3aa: CASSLGLAASYNEQFF

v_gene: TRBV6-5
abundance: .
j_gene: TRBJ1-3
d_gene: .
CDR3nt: TGTGCCAGCAGGGGAGAGCTTGGAAACACCATATATTTT
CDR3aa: CASRGELGNTIYF

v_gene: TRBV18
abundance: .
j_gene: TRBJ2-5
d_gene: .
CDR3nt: TGTGCCAGCGAGCCTGGGGGGGCAGGAGAGACCCAGTACTTC
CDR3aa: CASEPGGAGETQYF

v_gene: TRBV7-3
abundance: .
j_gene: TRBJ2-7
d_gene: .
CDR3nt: TGTGCCAGCAGCTACGGGACTGCCTACGAGCAGTACTTC
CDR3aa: CASSYGTAYEQYF

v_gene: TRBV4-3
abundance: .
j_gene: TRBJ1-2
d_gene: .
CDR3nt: TGCGCCAGCAGCCAAGAAAGCCCCCAAAGGTTTGATGGCTACACCTTC
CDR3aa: CASSQESPQRFDGYTF

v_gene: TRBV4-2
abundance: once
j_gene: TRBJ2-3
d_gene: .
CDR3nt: TGTGCCAGCAGCCCCCCTGGGGGGACGGATACGCAGTATTTT
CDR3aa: CASSPPGGTDTQYF

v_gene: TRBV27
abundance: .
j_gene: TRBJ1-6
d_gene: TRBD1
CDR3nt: TGTGCCAGCAGTTTAGCCGGGACAGTGAATTCACCCCTCCACTTT
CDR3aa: CASSLAGTVNSPLHF

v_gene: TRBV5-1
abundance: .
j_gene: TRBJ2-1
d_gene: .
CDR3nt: TGCGCCAGCAGCGGGGGTGGCACTATGGATGAGCAGTTCTTC
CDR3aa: CASSGGGTMDEQFF

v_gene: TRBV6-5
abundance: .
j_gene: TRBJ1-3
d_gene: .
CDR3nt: TGTGCCAGCACGGGTGTCTCTGGAAACACCATATATTTT
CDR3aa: CASTGVSGNTIYF

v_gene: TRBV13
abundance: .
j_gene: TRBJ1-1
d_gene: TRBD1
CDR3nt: TGTGCCAGCAGCTCACGCCTGACAGGGGGGACTGAAGCTTTCTTT
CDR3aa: CASSSRLTGGTEAFF

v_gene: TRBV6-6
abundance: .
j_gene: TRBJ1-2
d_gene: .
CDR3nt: TGTGCCAGCAGTTTTGGGACGTATGGCTACACCTTC
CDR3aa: CASSFGTYGYTF

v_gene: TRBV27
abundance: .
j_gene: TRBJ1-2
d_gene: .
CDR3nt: TGTGCCAGCAGTTTCAACCCCGACGAGCGCTACACCTTC
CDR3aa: CASSFNPDERYTF

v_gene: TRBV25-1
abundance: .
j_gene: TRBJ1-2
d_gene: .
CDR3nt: TGTGCCAGCAGTGAAGTGGATGGATATGGCTACACCTTC
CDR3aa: CASSEVDGYGYTF

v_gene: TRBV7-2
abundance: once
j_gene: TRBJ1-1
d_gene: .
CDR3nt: TGTGCCAGCAGCTTAGGGTTAAGGACTGAAGCTTTCTTT
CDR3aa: CASSLGLRTEAFF

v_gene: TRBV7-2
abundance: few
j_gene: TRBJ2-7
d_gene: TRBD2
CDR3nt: TGTGCCAGCAGCTTAGCTAGCGGGGGGGACTACGAGCAGTACTTC
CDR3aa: CASSLASGGDYEQYF

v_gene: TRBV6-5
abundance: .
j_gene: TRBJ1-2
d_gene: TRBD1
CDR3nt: TGTGCCAGCAGCGCAGGGGGCGGAAAGGGCCAAGGCTACACCTTC
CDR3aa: CASSAGGGKGQGYTF

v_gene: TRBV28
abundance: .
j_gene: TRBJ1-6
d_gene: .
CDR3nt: TGTGCCAGCAGTTTATATACCAGGGGCGCGCCGGATTCACCCCTCCACTTT
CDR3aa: CASSLYTRGAPDSPLHF

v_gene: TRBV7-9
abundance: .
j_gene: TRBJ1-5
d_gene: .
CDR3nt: TGTGCCAGCAGCTGGGCCAATCAGCCCCAGCATTTT
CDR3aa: CASSWANQPQHF

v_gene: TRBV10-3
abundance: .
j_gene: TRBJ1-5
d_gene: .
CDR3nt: TGTGCCATCAGGGACGGGGGCGACCAGCCCCAGCATTTT
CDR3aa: CAIRDGGDQPQHF

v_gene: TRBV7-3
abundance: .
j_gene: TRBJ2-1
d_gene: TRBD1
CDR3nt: TGTGCCAGCAGCCCCAAAGTGTTGGGACAGGGGACTCATGAGCAGTTCTTC
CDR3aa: CASSPKVLGQGTHEQFF

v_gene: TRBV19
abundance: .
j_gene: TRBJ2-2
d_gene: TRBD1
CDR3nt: TGTGCCAGTAGTGCCGTGGACAGGGGAGTTACCGGGGAGCTGTTTTTT
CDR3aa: CASSAVDRGVTGELFF

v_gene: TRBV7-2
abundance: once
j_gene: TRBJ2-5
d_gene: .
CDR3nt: TGTGCCAGCAGCTTAGTAGTCGGTGGTGGGGGCGAGACCCAGTACTTC
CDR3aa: CASSLVVGGGGETQYF

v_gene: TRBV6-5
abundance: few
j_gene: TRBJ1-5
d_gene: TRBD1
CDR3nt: TGTGCCAGCAGCTCGACAGGGTTGGGCAATCAGCCCCAGCATTTT
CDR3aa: CASSSTGLGNQPQHF

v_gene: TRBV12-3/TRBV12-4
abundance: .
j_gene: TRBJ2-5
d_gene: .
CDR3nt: TGTGCCAGCAGTTCAACAGGGTTAGAGACCCAGTACTTC
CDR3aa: CASSSTGLETQYF

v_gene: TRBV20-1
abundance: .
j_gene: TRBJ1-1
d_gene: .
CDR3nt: TGCAGTGCGATACACGCTGAAGCTTTCTTT
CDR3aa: CSAIHAEAFF

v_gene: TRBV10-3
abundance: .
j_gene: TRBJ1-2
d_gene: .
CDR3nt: TGTGCCATCAGGCTTATGGGGGCGAGTGATGGCTACACCTTC
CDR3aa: CAIRLMGASDGYTF

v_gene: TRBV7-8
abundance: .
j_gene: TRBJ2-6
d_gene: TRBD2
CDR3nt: TGTGCCAGCAGCTTAGGGCCTCGGGGGGGCGGTGGGGCCAACGTCCTGACTTTC
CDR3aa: CASSLGPRGGGGANVLTF

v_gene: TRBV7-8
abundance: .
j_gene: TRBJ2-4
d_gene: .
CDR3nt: TGTGCCAGCAGCTTACGGCAGGGTCCGGATGGCAAAAACATTCAGTACTTC
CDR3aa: CASSLRQGPDGKNIQYF